Listed here are 29 T cell receptor beta chains from one sample, sequenced in a study of vaccination and CD4 T cells after COVID-19. No antigen has been assigned to these receptors. The treatment was: approximately 10-day PBMC culture with coronavirus spike peptide pools or control peptides (ViraFEST assay). Before the COVID-19 pandemic (2011-2018), CD4+ T cells were obtained from the unexposed donor. Researchers used the Oncomine TCR Beta short-read assay to sequence DNA from cultured CD4+ T cells. A single record per CDR3 protein comes from TCRdb applying MiXCR to the PCR reads. The profile shows roughly 6,600 distinct CDR3 sequences, approximately 35% of them singletons. The sequencing sample was made of CD4+ T cells from blood, cultured in vitro. The source of these receptors is a human donor in good health.

About this clonotype itself: A read error may produce the germline difference seen at one junction end. The chain employs TRBV12-3 or TRBV12-4 and TRBJ2-7; TRBD2 matches at 8 bases. This CDR3 is 14 amino acids long. The CDR3 DNA reads TGTGTCAGCAGTTCTAGCGGGCGTACCTACGAGCAGTACTTC. Translated: CVSSSSGRTYEQYF.

This clonotype was seen only a few times. The chain couples TRBV7-8 to TRBJ1-2; a weak D match, TRBD1 (6 bases). Trimming removed 6 bases at V and 4 bases at J, with 12 bases between. In germline, CDR1 is SGHVS, CDR2 FQNEAQ. This CDR3 contains 13 residues. For the CDR3, the DNA is TGTGCCAGCAGTACCACAGGGTCCTATGGCTACACCTTC. This codes for CASSTTGSYGYTF.

This clonotype was seen only once. This chain links TRBV7-2 with TRBJ2-7, with 9 nucleotides matching TRBD1. Losses at the gene ends were 4 bases for V and 6 bases for J; bases not matched to a gene: 1. CDR3 length: 12 residues. The germline gives CDR1 SGHTA, CDR2 FQGNSA. In nucleotides, the CDR3 is TGTACCAGCAGCTCGACAGGGGGCGAGCAGTACTTC. Translating it yields CTSSSTGGEQYF.

The genes are TRBV27 and TRBJ1-4; D remains unclear. Trimming stripped 6 bases from V and 7 bases from J, with 15 bases between. Germline-derived CDR1 and CDR2 are MNHEY and SMNVEV (reference sequence). The CDR3 covers 14 residues. The CDR3 region is CASSPRDPREKLFF. The DNA of the CDR3 is TGTGCCAGCAGCCCCCGCGATCCGCGTGAAAAACTGTTTTTT.

This clonotype occurred a few times. The chain uses TRBV2 and TRBJ1-2, with TRBD1 matching 7 bases. The CDR3 runs to 13 residues. Germline lookup yields CDR1 SNHLY and CDR2 FYNNEI. V was pared by 5 bases and J by 6 bases, with 6 bases of the junction left unmatched. The CDR3 DNA reads TGTGCCAGCAGTCGACGTACAGGGGATGGCTACACCTTC. Amino acids: CASSRRTGDGYTF. The variable domain in full, with the rest retrieved from reference TRBV2 and TRBJ1-2, is EPEVTQTPSHQVTQMGQEVILRCVPISNHLYFYWYRQILGQKVEFLVSFYNNEISEKSEIFDDQFSVERPDGSNFTLKIRSTKLEDSAMYFCASSRRTGDGYTFGSGTRLTVV.

This sequence joins TRBV12-3 or TRBV12-4 and TRBJ2-5; possible D gene TRBD2, 5 bases. The CDR3 is 13 residues long. V gave up 6 bases and J gave up 7 bases, with 15 bases separating them. This chain's CDR3 is CASSPAGLATQYF. In nucleotides, the CDR3 is TGTGCCAGCAGCCCTGCGGGCCTCGCGACCCAGTACTTC.

V is TRBV11-1 and J is TRBJ1-2, with no clear D. Trimming pared 5 bases from V and 3 bases from J, leaving 13 bases between. The CDR3 totals 14 residues. The germline V gene encodes CDR1 SGHAT and CDR2 FQDESV (reference sequence). CDR3 sequence: CASSLLTRDYGYTF. CDR3 nucleotides: TGTGCCAGCAGCCTATTGACAAGGGACTATGGCTACACCTTC.

The chain carries TRBV5-1 and TRBJ2-3; TRBD2 aligns across 13 bases. Germline V CDR1 and CDR2: SGHRS, YFSETQ. With V trimmed by 4 bases and J by 0 bases, 2 bases remained unmatched. This CDR3 is built from 16 residues. CDR3 nucleotide sequence: TGCGCCAGCAGCCCGGGACTAGCGGGGAGCACAGATACGCAGTATTTT. It is translated as CASSPGLAGSTDTQYF. The variable domain in full, with the rest retrieved from reference TRBV5-1 and TRBJ2-3, is KAGVTQTPRYLIKTRGQQVTLSCSPISGHRSVSWYQQTPGQGLQFLFEYFSETQRNKGNFPGRFSGRQFSNSRSEMNVSTLELGDSALYLCASSPGLAGSTDTQYFGPGTRLTVL.

This chain links TRBV19 with TRBJ2-5; possibly TRBD1 or TRBD2 for D (5 bases each). The CDR3 has 16 amino acids. Germline CDR1 reads LNHDA; CDR2 reads SQIVND (reference sequence). V lost 4 bases and J 4 bases, leaving 19 bases between the germline ends. The CDR3 DNA is TGTGCCAGTAGTAGAGGGACGGCGAGGTTGTTAGAGACCCAGTACTTC. Translated: CASSRGTARLLETQYF. Complete variable domain (other parts from reference TRBV19 and TRBJ2-5): DGGITQSPKYLFRKEGQNVTLSCEQNLNHDAMYWYRQDPGQGLRLIYYSQIVNDFQKGDIAEGYSVSREKKESFPLTVTSAQKNPTAFYLCASSRGTARLLETQYFGPGTRLLVL.

The chain uses TRBV7-9 and TRBJ1-3, with 8 positions matching TRBD1. The CDR3 spans 16 residues. V gave up 6 bases and J gave up 2 bases; unmatched junction bases: 9. The germline V gene has CDR1 SEHNR and CDR2 FQNEAQ (reference sequence). For the CDR3, the DNA is TGTGCCAGCAGAGAACTATGGACAGGGACTGGAAACACCATATATTTT. This sequence encodes CASRELWTGTGNTIYF.

The genes are TRBV20-1 and TRBJ1-4; 11 bases agree with TRBD1. Unmatched junction bases numbered 13, after V lost 5 bases and J lost 8 bases. The CDR3 totals 16 residues. Germline-derived CDR1 and CDR2 are DFQATT and SNEGSKA (reference sequence). The CDR3 DNA reads as TGCAGTGCTCCTTTTATCCCGGGACAGGGGGGAGAAAAACTGTTTTTT. Translating it yields CSAPFIPGQGGEKLFF.

This chain uses TRBV6-1 with TRBJ1-2; a weak D match, TRBD1 (6 bases). This CDR3 is 13 amino acids long. V dropped 5 bases and J dropped 4 bases, with 11 bases sitting between them. The germline V gene has CDR1 MNHNS and CDR2 SASEGT. This chain's CDR3 is CASSREGGYGYTF. CDR3 nucleotides: TGTGCCAGCAGTCGGGAAGGGGGCTATGGCTACACCTTC.

This chain joins TRBV3-1 and TRBJ1-2; weak D call: TRBD1 (6 bases). The CDR3 covers 12 residues. V was trimmed by 3 bases and J by 10 bases, leaving 12 bases between them. Germline V lookup: CDR1 LGHDT, CDR2 YNNKEL (reference sequence). The CDR3: CASSHSTGFYTF. The CDR3 region has the DNA TGTGCCAGCAGCCATTCAACAGGGTTCTACACCTTC.

This clonotype was observed a few times. The rearrangement joins TRBV5-4 to TRBJ1-1; the D is unclear. V was shortened by 3 bases and J by 1 base, with 4 bases between the two germline ends. The CDR3 extends over 12 amino acids. CDR1 and CDR2 (germline): SGHNT, YYREEE (reference sequence). In DNA form, the CDR3 reads TGTGCCAGCAGCTGGGGGAACACTGAAGCTTTCTTT. Translated, it gives CASSWGNTEAFF.

This clonotype occurred a few times. This chain joins TRBV11-2 and TRBJ2-5; D not certain. The V end was cut by 3 bases, the J end by 5 bases, with 19 bases between. The germline V gene encodes CDR1 SGHAT and CDR2 FQNNGV. The CDR3 extends over 16 amino acids. Written as DNA, the CDR3 is TGTGCCAGCAGCTTTAGTCGGCTTGTGTTCGTGGAGACCCAGTACTTC. Translation: CASSFSRLVFVETQYF.

This clonotype was picked up a small number of times. The genes are TRBV20-1 and TRBJ1-6; 9 bases are shared with TRBD1. Per the germline V gene, CDR1 is DFQATT and CDR2 is SNEGSKA (reference sequence). The length of the CDR3 is 15 residues. V lost 2 bases to trimming and J lost 10 bases; unmatched junction nucleotides: 9. The CDR3 sequence is CSARITTGGGSPLHF. CDR3 sequence (DNA): TGCAGTGCTAGAATCACGACAGGGGGAGGATCACCCCTCCACTTT.

In its sample, this clonotype was seen a few times. The V gene is TRBV4-1, the J gene TRBJ2-3; TRBD1 agrees at 10 bases. Germline loops: CDR1 MGHRA, CDR2 YSYEKL. The trim removed 1 base at V and 5 bases at J, leaving 6 bases unmatched. CDR3 length: 16 amino acids. Here the CDR3 reads CASSQVTDRGKDTQYF. The CDR3 DNA reads as TGCGCCAGCAGCCAAGTGACGGACAGGGGGAAAGATACGCAGTATTTT.

The chain is built from TRBV19 and TRBJ2-7; D gene uncertain. The CDR3 runs to 15 residues. Trimming cost V 4 bases and J 0 bases, with 13 bases left between them. Germline V gene sequence: CDR1 LNHDA, CDR2 SQIVND (reference sequence). CDR3 sequence (DNA): TGTGCCAGTAGTAAGGCTCCAGAGAGCTCCTACGAGCAGTACTTC. It encodes CASSKAPESSYEQYF.

CDR3: CASSGQGYDYGYTF. Here the CDR3 DNA reads TGTGCCAGCAGTGGTCAGGGGTATGACTATGGCTACACCTTC. The chain couples TRBV2 to TRBJ1-2; a possible D gene is TRBD1 (6 bases). V shed 4 bases and J shed 3 bases, with 12 bases lying between them. Germline V gene data show CDR1 as SNHLY and CDR2 as FYNNEI. The CDR3 length is 14 residues.

This clonotype was counted a few times. The J gene is TRBJ2-5, the V gene TRBV6-1; 8 nucleotides align to TRBD2. The CDR3 has 13 residues. Trimming cost V 6 bases and J 4 bases; bases outside gene matches: 4. Germline assignment: CDR1 MNHNS and CDR2 SASEGT. The CDR3 region is CASRRGGSETQYF. CDR3 DNA: TGTGCCAGCAGACGGGGGGGATCAGAGACCCAGTACTTC.

This clonotype occurred a few times. This chain uses TRBV7-2 with TRBJ2-2, with D uncertain. Germline V gene sequence: CDR1 SGHTA, CDR2 FQGNSA. Between the trimmed V and J ends, which lost 5 bases and 3 bases, there was a span of 10 bases. The CDR3 runs 14 residues. In DNA, the CDR3 is TGTGCCAGCAGCCCCCGACTTGACACCGGGGAGCTGTTTTTT. This codes for CASSPRLDTGELFF.

The rearrangement links TRBV2 to TRBJ2-7; possible D gene TRBD2, 6 bases. Per the germline V gene, CDR1 is SNHLY and CDR2 is FYNNEI. CDR3 length: 11 amino acids. Trimming pared 1 base from V and 12 bases from J, leaving 10 bases between. The DNA for the CDR3 is TGTGCCAGCAGTGAAGAACTAGCTCCGTACTTC. It translates to CASSEELAPYF.

This clonotype appeared a few times. This rearrangement joins TRBV7-9 to TRBJ1-5; 7 bases agree with TRBD1. Trimming cost V 5 bases and J 5 bases; bases outside gene matches: 6. CDR1 and CDR2 from the germline V gene are SEHNR and FQNEAQ (reference sequence). The CDR3 totals 14 residues. In DNA form, the CDR3 reads TGTGCCAGCAGCCACGACAGGGATCATCAGCCCCAGCATTTT. Its translation: CASSHDRDHQPQHF.

V is TRBV20-1 and J is TRBJ2-7, with D perhaps matching TRBD2 (6 bases). Deletions cut 1 base from V and 1 base from J, with 14 bases between. The CDR3 sequence is 15 residues long. Germline V lookup: CDR1 DFQATT, CDR2 SNEGSKA (reference sequence). CDR3 coding DNA: TGCAGTGCTAGAGCAGGGAATGGAGGGTCCTACGAGCAGTACTTC. Amino acids: CSARAGNGGSYEQYF.

The chain links TRBV6-1 to TRBJ1-5, with TRBD1 as a possible D gene (5 bases). CDR1 is MNHNS and CDR2 is SASEGT in the germline V gene. This CDR3 is built from 15 residues. V was clipped by 7 bases and J by 0 bases, with 13 bases between them. CDR3 in amino acids: CASNGHVNSNQPQHF. The CDR3 region has the DNA TGTGCCAGCAACGGACACGTTAATAGCAATCAGCCCCAGCATTTT.

The chain couples TRBV20-1 to TRBJ2-5; 7 bases match TRBD2. The germline V gene encodes CDR1 DFQATT and CDR2 SNEGSKA (reference sequence). Trimming cost V 0 bases and J 4 bases; bases outside gene matches: 8. This CDR3 is built from 15 residues. For the CDR3, the DNA is TGCAGTGCTAGAGAGGCGGCGGGGGAGCTAGAGACCCAGTACTTC. It is translated as CSAREAAGELETQYF.

The table lists this clonotype with a few counts. The chain links TRBV19 to TRBJ1-2; D is undetermined. Germline CDR1 reads LNHDA; CDR2 reads SQIVND (reference sequence). The CDR3 runs 14 residues. V gave up 3 bases and J gave up 4 bases, with 12 bases separating them. The CDR3 DNA follows: TGTGCCAGTAGTATGTCGGAGACGATCTATGGCTACACCTTC. Translated: CASSMSETIYGYTF.

This clonotype has only a few counts. The rearrangement links TRBV27 to TRBJ1-5; possibly TRBD1 for D (5 bases). The CDR3 covers 15 residues. V shed 3 bases and J shed 2 bases, with 11 bases lying between them. The germline gives CDR1 MNHEY, CDR2 SMNVEV (reference sequence). The CDR3: CASSFGGGGNQPQHF. The CDR3 DNA sequence: TGTGCCAGCAGTTTTGGGGGAGGAGGCAATCAGCCCCAGCATTTT.

This clonotype occurred a few times. The chain carries TRBV20-1 and TRBJ1-2; D may be TRBD1 (5 bases). With 3 bases removed from V and 4 bases from J, the gap between germline ends came to 12 bases. The germline V gene encodes CDR1 DFQATT and CDR2 SNEGSKA (reference sequence). The CDR3 is 13 amino acids. CDR3 sequence: CSASPTGSYGYTF. CDR3 bases: TGCAGTGCTAGCCCCACAGGAAGCTATGGCTACACCTTC.